This T cell receptor beta chain was sequenced for a study of metastatic and nonmetastatic thyroid tumors. Study information: It was across blood and tumor or nodule tissue from malignant and benign thyroid patients that repertoires were compared.

This clone has at least ten counts. The antigen remains undetermined. Thyroid surgery was performed in patients who had received no treatment beforehand. As originally analysed: Using the CDR3 differences seen across clinicopathological groups, the authors built a distant-metastasis classifier for papillary thyroid cancer, which was meant to discriminate distant-metastatic patients. TCRdb re-processed the PCR reads through MiXCR. These V and J calls derive from TCRdb rather than the authors' analysis. The data hold more than 10,000 clones, with about 12% observed a single time. Germline V CDR1 and CDR2: SGHNT, YYREEE (reference sequence). The CDR3 spans 15 residues. Trimming left V 8 bases short and J 0 bases short, with 15 bases between. Points from the study as a whole: The study reportedly found significantly higher TCR beta diversity in malignant thyroid tumors than benign nodules, in blood and tumor.

The clonotype was recovered from a female donor with papillary thyroid cancer or a benign thyroid nodule (not recorded which). Some clones in this sample may be carry-over from other donors' samples. The chain carries TRBV5-4 and TRBJ2-1, with unresolved D. The sequencing input was blood. CDR3 residues: CARVPNRVSYNEQFF. CDR3 DNA sequence: TGTGCCAGGGTTCCTAACCGGGTCTCCTACAATGAGCAGTTCTTC. The whole variable domain, remainder taken from reference TRBV5-4 and TRBJ2-1, is ETGVTQSPTHLIKTRGQQVTLRCSSQSGHNTVSWYQQALGQGPQFIFQYYREEENGRGNFPPRFSGLQFPNYSSELNVNALELDDSALYLCARVPNRVSYNEQFFGPGTRLTVL.